One and the same sample provided the 30 T cell receptor beta chains below, sequenced in a study of beta chain features in type 1 diabetes. Regarding the study as a whole: Among patients with Type 1 diabetes, TCRB CDR3s were moderately but significantly shorter in every one of the four CD4+ subsets.

Since all of the isolated RNA was reverse transcribed, expressed TCRB transcripts were what got sequenced. Method: immunoSEQ multiplex PCR; TCRdb's copy keeps in-frame clones and lacks some. The sample contains 150,000 to 200,000 clones, 7% to 9.5% of which appear only once. The antigens for these receptors are not known. Sequences were obtained from central memory CD4+ T cells from blood. All receptors come from a woman in her thirties with type 1 diabetes.

About this clone itself: The sample contains more than one DNA sequence encoding this CDR3. V is TRBV2 and J is TRBJ2-3; weak D call: TRBD2 (5 bases). This CDR3 spans 14 amino acids. Germline-derived CDR1 and CDR2 are SNHLY and FYNNEI. V lost 3 bases and J 3 bases, leaving 10 bases between the germline ends. CDR3 loop: CASSERSGTDTQYF. Here the CDR3 DNA reads TGTGCCAGCAGTGAGAGGTCGGGGACAGATACGCAGTATTTT.

This clone came up a few times. This chain connects TRBV29-1 to TRBJ2-2; weak D call: TRBD2 (5 bases). Germline CDR1 reads SQVTM; CDR2 reads ANQGSEA. With 3 bases removed from V and 1 base from J, the gap between germline ends came to 6 bases. The CDR3 runs to 13 residues. CDR3 nucleotides: TGCAGCGTTGATGCGGGGAACACCGGGGAGCTGTTTTTT. Translating gives CSVDAGNTGELFF.

In its sample, this clone was seen a few times. The V gene is TRBV13, the J gene TRBJ1-1; 9 nucleotides line up with TRBD1. J lost 5 bases, V lost 5 bases, and 9 bases had no gene match. The V gene's germline CDR1 is PRHDT and CDR2 FYEKMQ (reference sequence). This CDR3 is built from 15 residues. The CDR3, as DNA: TGTGCCAGCAGCGCCTACCGGGACAGGGCTACTGAAGCTTTCTTT. It specifies CASSAYRDRATEAFF.

The rearrangement links TRBV7-2 to TRBJ2-1; a possible D gene is TRBD2 (5 bases). CDR3 length: 13 amino acids. Trimming took off 5 bases at V and 5 bases at J, with 10 bases between the two ends. In germline, CDR1 is SGHTA, CDR2 FQGNSA. CDR3: CASSQDWNNEQFF. In DNA form, the CDR3 reads TGTGCCAGCAGCCAGGACTGGAACAATGAGCAGTTCTTC.

This clone appeared a few times. The chain recombines TRBV29-1 with TRBJ2-7, with TRBD2 identical over 11 bases. The CDR3 has 12 amino acids. With 6 bases clipped from V and 6 bases from J, the junction kept 4 bases outside the gene matches. Looked up from germline, CDR1 is SQVTM and CDR2 is ANQGSEA. The CDR3 bases are TGCAGCGTGCCCCTAGCGGGAGGCGAGCAGTACTTC. Translation gives CSVPLAGGEQYF.

The chain has TRBV6-1 and TRBJ2-7, with no clear D. V was clipped by 5 bases and J by 4 bases, with 12 bases between them. Germline-derived CDR1 and CDR2 are MNHNS and SASEGT. CDR3 length: 13 residues. In DNA form, the CDR3 reads TGTGCCAGCAGTTTAGCTAGTAGTTACGAGCAGTACTTC. Amino acids: CASSLASSYEQYF.

This clone has only a few counts. The rearrangement uses TRBV29-1 and TRBJ1-2; 10 bases agree with TRBD1. Germline values: CDR1 SQVTM, CDR2 ANQGSEA. V gave up 1 base and J gave up 1 base; unmatched junction bases: 3. The CDR3 loop spans 15 amino acids. The CDR3 loop is CSVEGGQGINYGYTF. The CDR3 DNA reads TGCAGCGTTGAAGGGGGACAGGGGATTAACTATGGCTACACCTTC. The full variable domain, rest sourced from reference TRBV29-1 and TRBJ1-2, is SAVISQKPSRDICQRGTSLTIQCQVDSQVTMMFWYRQQPGQSLTLIATANQGSEATYESGFVIDKFPISRPNLTFSTLTVSNMSPEDSSIYLCSVEGGQGINYGYTFGSGTRLTVV.

The sample holds a few counts of this clone. The CDR3 spells CASSFLAGLNNEQFF. Here the CDR3 DNA reads TGTGCCAGCAGCTTCCTAGCGGGATTGAACAATGAGCAGTTCTTC. The rearrangement links TRBV11-2 to TRBJ2-1; 9 bases align to TRBD2. From germline, CDR1 is SGHAT and CDR2 FQNNGV. The CDR3 sequence is 15 residues long. V shed 3 bases, J shed 5 bases, and the junction held 5 bases outside the gene matches.

The rearrangement links TRBV4-1 to TRBJ2-1; D unclear. The CDR3 is made up of 14 amino acids. Germline V lookup: CDR1 MGHRA, CDR2 YSYEKL. V was shortened by 4 bases and J by 7 bases, with 14 bases between the two germline ends. CDR3: CASSLESIKNEQFF. CDR3 in DNA: TGCGCCAGCAGCCTTGAGAGTATAAAGAATGAGCAGTTCTTC.

The rearrangement links TRBV4-1 to TRBJ2-5; the D gene is possibly TRBD1 (7 bases). Trimming removed 0 bases at V and 4 bases at J, with 21 bases between. This CDR3 is built from 18 residues. Germline V gives CDR1 MGHRA, CDR2 YSYEKL. CDR3 protein: CASSQDLTRGKGGETQYF. CDR3 sequence (DNA): TGCGCCAGCAGCCAAGATCTGACCAGGGGGAAGGGAGGAGAGACCCAGTACTTC.

The rearrangement joins TRBV29-1 to TRBJ1-1; D remains ambiguous. Germline V gives CDR1 SQVTM, CDR2 ANQGSEA. V was clipped by 5 bases and J by 0 bases, with 13 bases between them. The length of the CDR3 is 14 residues. The CDR3 DNA reads TGCAGCGTTCACGGGGTGGGTATGAACACTGAAGCTTTCTTT. This gives the protein CSVHGVGMNTEAFF.

V and J are TRBV11-1 and TRBJ1-1, with D maybe TRBD1 (5 bases). With 5 bases removed from V and 1 base from J, the gap between germline ends came to 8 bases. The V gene's germline CDR1 is SGHAT and CDR2 FQDESV (reference sequence). This CDR3 is 13 amino acids long. The CDR3 reads CASSRDRNTEAFF. The CDR3 DNA reads TGTGCCAGCAGCCGAGACAGGAACACTGAAGCTTTCTTT.

This clone occurred a few times. The chain uses TRBV5-1 and TRBJ2-7; 10 bases align to TRBD1. CDR3 length: 14 residues. Germline lookup yields CDR1 SGHRS and CDR2 YFSETQ. Losses at the gene ends were 4 bases for V and 7 bases for J; bases not matched to a gene: 8. The CDR3 region has the DNA TGCGCCAGCAGCGCCTGGGACAGGGGCGGGGAGCAGTACTTC. Translating gives CASSAWDRGGEQYF.

This clone has just a few counts. The chain couples TRBV28 to TRBJ2-7, with 7 bases identical to TRBD2. CDR1 and CDR2 (germline): MDHEN, SYDVKM. CDR3 length: 16 amino acids. V lost 7 bases and J lost 2; bases outside the gene matches: 14. CDR3 DNA: TGTGCCAGCACCTTTTCCGGGGGAGGGTTGGCCTACGAGCAGTACTTC. It specifies CASTFSGGGLAYEQYF. The complete variable domain, with remaining parts taken from reference TRBV28 and TRBJ2-7, reads DVKVTQSSRYLVKRTGEKVFLECVQDMDHENMFWYRQDPGLGLRLIYFSYDVKMKEKGDIPEGYSVSREKKERFSLILESASTNQTSMYLCASTFSGGGLAYEQYFGPGTRLTVT.

This clone was seen a handful of times. The rearrangement links TRBV30 to TRBJ1-2; 7 bases agree with TRBD1. Germline lookup yields CDR1 GTSNPN and CDR2 SVGIG (reference sequence). The CDR3 length is 13 residues. V lost 3 bases, J lost 7 bases, and 8 bases stayed unmatched. The CDR3 sequence: CAWRTGNWGGYTF. As DNA, the CDR3 is TGTGCCTGGAGGACAGGGAACTGGGGTGGCTACACCTTC.

This clone was seen only a few times. Other DNA sequences in this specimen translate into the identical CDR3. This chain connects TRBV7-3 to TRBJ1-1; D may be TRBD1 (5 bases). This CDR3 has 13 residues. Deletions cut 2 bases from V and 3 bases from J, with 7 bases between. CDR1 and CDR2 (germline): SGHTA, FQGTGA. The CDR3 DNA follows: TGTGCCAGCAGCTTACAAGGGGACACTGAAGCTTTCTTT. This gives the protein CASSLQGDTEAFF.

In this sample, this clone turned up many times. This rearrangement joins TRBV29-1 to TRBJ1-5; 7 bases line up with TRBD1. J gave up 1 base and V 6 bases, and 0 bases lay outside the gene matches. The germline CDR1 and CDR2 sequences are SQVTM and ANQGSEA. This CDR3 comprises 12 residues. The CDR3 DNA follows: TGCAGCGTACAGGGGAGCAATCAGCCCCAGCATTTT. Residues: CSVQGSNQPQHF.

This clone has only a few counts. The chain has TRBV18 and TRBJ2-1, with 11 bases that match TRBD2. This CDR3 comprises 15 residues. Germline V CDR1 and CDR2: KGHSH, LQKENI. Trimming cost V 3 bases and J 7 bases; bases outside gene matches: 5. In nucleotides, the CDR3 is TGTGCCAGCTCACCTTTAGCGGGAGGGACGAATGAGCAGTTCTTC. Amino acids: CASSPLAGGTNEQFF.

DNA for the CDR3: TGTGCCAGCAGTGACACCGAGCGGGGGTACACCGGGGAGCTGTTTTTT. The encoded protein is CASSDTERGYTGELFF. The V and J genes are TRBV2 and TRBJ2-2; 8 bases align to TRBD2. The CDR3 has 16 residues. Germline V gene data show CDR1 as SNHLY and CDR2 as FYNNEI. V was clipped by 3 bases and J by 3 bases; unmatched bases: 6.

Points on this clone: A far more abundant clone sits one base away, making this likely a read error. The V gene is TRBV9, the J gene TRBJ2-1; D not certain. The germline V gene encodes CDR1 SGDLS and CDR2 YYNGEE. The V gene lost 4 bases and the J gene lost 2 bases, with 10 bases spanning the gap. The CDR3 is 14 amino acids. CDR3 region: CASSRGEAYNEQFF. The CDR3 DNA is TGTGCCAGCAGCCGAGGAGAAGCCTACAATGAGCAGTTCTTC. The entire variable domain, with the rest obtained from reference TRBV9 and TRBJ2-1, is as follows: DSGVTQTPKHLITATGQRVTLRCSPRSGDLSVYWYQQSLDQGLQFLIQYYNGEERAKGNILERFSAQQFPDLHSELNLSSLELGDSALYFCASSRGEAYNEQFFGPGTRLTVL.

This chain connects TRBV7-3 to TRBJ2-1, with D possibly being TRBD2 (6 bases). Germline values: CDR1 SGHTA, CDR2 FQGTGA. The CDR3 sequence is 14 residues long. The V gene lost 1 base and the J gene lost 12 bases, with 16 bases spanning the gap. The CDR3 loop reads CASSLIIGDSGQFF. DNA of the CDR3: TGTGCCAGCAGCTTAATCATTGGGGACTCCGGGCAGTTCTTC.

V usage is TRBV7-2 and J usage is TRBJ2-1, with TRBD2 matching 10 bases. This CDR3 region has 17 residues. Unmatched junction bases numbered 11, after V lost 2 bases and J lost 7 bases. CDR1 and CDR2 from the germline V gene are SGHTA and FQGNSA. The CDR3 loop reads CASSLRYLAGVGNEQFF. DNA of the CDR3: TGTGCCAGCAGCTTAAGGTATCTAGCGGGAGTAGGAAATGAGCAGTTCTTC. The full variable domain, its missing parts supplied by reference TRBV7-2 and TRBJ2-1, is GAGVSQSPSNKVTEKGKDVELRCDPISGHTALYWYRQSLGQGLEFLIYFQGNSAPDKSGLPSDRFSAERTGGSVSTLTIQRTQQEDSAVYLCASSLRYLAGVGNEQFFGPGTRLTVL.

Note on this clone: Other nucleotide sequences from this sample produce the same CDR3. The V call is TRBV5-1, the J call TRBJ2-2, with a possible D match to TRBD2 (6 bases). Germline CDR1 SGHRS, CDR2 YFSETQ. V was shortened by 2 bases and J by 3 bases, with 11 bases between the two germline ends. The CDR3 length is 15 residues. CDR3 coding DNA: TGCGCCAGCAGCTTCGGGGGAGTAGACACCGGGGAGCTGTTTTTT. Its protein product is CASSFGGVDTGELFF.

This chain joins TRBV5-1 and TRBJ2-3; D is uncertain. The CDR3 has 15 residues. Trimming pared 4 bases from V and 0 bases from J, leaving 12 bases between. Per the germline V gene, CDR1 is SGHRS and CDR2 is YFSETQ. The CDR3 loop is CASSPAAESTDTQYF. CDR3 in DNA: TGCGCCAGCAGCCCCGCGGCGGAAAGCACAGATACGCAGTATTTT. The whole variable domain, filled in from reference TRBV5-1 and TRBJ2-3, reads KAGVTQTPRYLIKTRGQQVTLSCSPISGHRSVSWYQQTPGQGLQFLFEYFSETQRNKGNFPGRFSGRQFSNSRSEMNVSTLELGDSALYLCASSPAAESTDTQYFGPGTRLTVL.

V is TRBV5-1 and J is TRBJ2-1; 12 bases are a match to TRBD2. The CDR3 runs to 14 residues. Germline V gene data show CDR1 as SGHRS and CDR2 as YFSETQ. The J segment lost 8 bases and the V segment lost 5 bases, leaving 5 bases of the junction unmatched. CDR3 DNA: TGCGCCAGCAGGTTGACTAGCGGGAGTGATGAGCAGTTCTTC. It codes for CASRLTSGSDEQFF.

J is TRBJ2-5 and V is TRBV5-1; maybe TRBD1 (6 bases). In germline, CDR1 is SGHRS, CDR2 YFSETQ. Trimming shortened V by 4 bases and J by 0 bases, and 13 bases separated the two germline ends. The CDR3 is made up of 15 amino acids. CDR3 in amino acids: CASSLGTQYQETQYF. In DNA, the CDR3 is TGCGCCAGCAGCCTCGGGACACAGTACCAAGAGACCCAGTACTTC.

CDR3 loop: CASSWTSGYNEQFF. The DNA of the CDR3 is TGTGCCAGCAGCTGGACTAGCGGATACAATGAGCAGTTCTTC. The chain carries TRBV11-1 and TRBJ2-1, with 10 bases identical to TRBD2. Germline V gene lookup returns CDR1 SGHAT and CDR2 FQDESV (reference sequence). CDR3 size: 14 residues. The junction had 1 base not matched to a gene; V was cut back by 4 bases and J by 4 bases.

This chain uses TRBV6-1 with TRBJ1-5, with D unresolved. Germline CDR1 is MNHNS and CDR2 is SASEGT. Trimming took 4 bases from V and 4 from J, leaving 20 bases between them. The CDR3 runs 17 residues. CDR3 region: CASSVSLAFATNQPQHF. The CDR3 DNA is TGTGCCAGCAGTGTTTCCTTGGCGTTCGCGACTAATCAGCCCCAGCATTTT.

This clone was counted ten times or more. The rearrangement uses TRBV6-5 and TRBJ2-3, with D maybe TRBD1 (6 bases). The germline CDR1 and CDR2 sequences are MNHEY and SVGAGI. Trimming stripped 7 bases from V and 6 bases from J, with 11 bases between. The length of the CDR3 is 12 residues. CDR3 protein: CASMAGDDTQYF. DNA of the CDR3: TGTGCCAGCATGGCAGGGGACGATACGCAGTATTTT.

As to this clone: Other DNA sequences within the sample encode an identical CDR3. J is TRBJ2-7 and V is TRBV6-5; 12 nucleotides agree with TRBD2. Germline V gives CDR1 MNHEY, CDR2 SVGAGI. J gave up 4 bases and V 6 bases, and 4 bases lay outside the gene matches. The CDR3 totals 14 residues. The chain's CDR3 is CASRPGLAGYEQYF. In DNA form, the CDR3 reads TGTGCCAGCAGGCCGGGACTAGCGGGTTACGAGCAGTACTTC.